This paragraph covers one T cell receptor beta chain sequence. Its antigen is not known. The protocol was immunoSEQ multiplex PCR, while the TCRdb copy is restricted to in-frame clones and leaves out a portion. The sample records some 200,000 clones, approximately 95% being singletons. These data come from a study of shared clonotypes between healthy human individuals. The CDR3 has 13 residues. CDR1 and CDR2 (germline): MNHEY, SVGAGI. Trimming cost V 8 bases and J 0 bases, with 8 bases left between them. Regarding the study as a whole: Relative to memory subsets, naive subsets generally showed larger estimated richness.

Sequenced sample: naive CD4+ T cells sorted from blood. The subset here: CD45RA+ positively selected. The clonotype originates from a woman aged 25-40 years in good health. The chain recombines TRBV6-5 with TRBJ2-1; D is unresolved. This CDR3 reads CASATSSYNEQFF. DNA of the CDR3: TGTGCCAGCGCAACGAGCTCCTACAATGAGCAGTTCTTC.